This T cell receptor (beta chain) was identified in a study of vaccination effects on CD4 cells after COVID-19. The overall study: Samples gathered post-vaccine arrived a median of 72 days past the second dose.

The protocol was immunoSEQ multiplex PCR, while the TCRdb copy is restricted to in-frame clones and leaves out a portion. The sample has about 73,000 clones; about 73% are singletons. About this clone: What it binds is unknown.

Germline lookup yields CDR1 LNHDA and CDR2 SQIVND (reference sequence). Deletions cut 0 bases from V and 11 bases from J, with 13 bases between. The CDR3 has 13 amino acids. After roughly ten days in culture, the CD4+ T cells were isolated. Participants each got two BNT162b2 or mRNA-1273 vaccine doses. The chain uses TRBV19 and TRBJ1-1; weak D call: TRBD1 (5 bases). The receptor's source is a human donor who received a COVID-19 vaccine. The sequenced sample was CD4+ T cells from PBMCs cultured without peptide, obtained after COVID-19 vaccination. The CDR3 region is CASSIDLGVVAFF. The CDR3 region has the DNA TGTGCCAGTAGTATAGATCTAGGGGTGGTGGCTTTCTTT.